This T cell receptor beta chain was sequenced in a study of vaccination effects on CD4 cells after COVID-19. Study information: Convalescent patients (three in total) were sampled early and late after vaccination.

Study-level results: Convalescent patients in the study were few, and early post-infection timepoints were absent.

This clone was observed a single time. Its antigen is currently unknown. The V gene end was trimmed by 5 bases and the J gene end by 6 bases; junction bases not matched to a gene: 7. The CDR3 covers 15 residues. Germline V gene sequence: CDR1 SGHTA, CDR2 FQGNSA. Measured with immunoSEQ multiplex PCR; TCRdb has only the in-frame clones, and not every one. Here the sample spans about 13,000 clones, over 60% being singletons. In the ViraFEST assay, antigen-specific CD4+ clonotypes were identified by expansion after peptide-pool stimulation. An approximately 10-day culture period preceded the isolation of CD4+ T cells. Confirmation by PCR established that the person had SARS-CoV-2 infection between March and December 2020. Participants received two doses of either the BNT162b2 or mRNA-1273 vaccine.

V usage is TRBV7-2 and J usage is TRBJ2-7; 13 bases are a match to TRBD2. The sequencing used CD4+ T cells from PBMCs cultured with HCoV-NL63 spike peptides, collected after COVID-19 vaccination. The sequence derives from a human donor who had a prior SARS-CoV-2 infection. The CDR3 is CASSIGLAGVGEQYF. DNA for the CDR3: TGTGCCAGCAGCATCGGACTAGCGGGAGTAGGCGAGCAGTACTTC.